The 30 T cell receptor beta chains below all came from one sample that was sequenced in a study of shared clonotypes between healthy human individuals. Assay: immunoSEQ multiplex PCR; the TCRdb copy retains only in-frame clones and omits some. The sample lists 2.5 million or so clones, 85% to 95% occurring once. Sequenced sample: naive CD4+ T cells sorted from blood. Sample subset: CD45RA+ positively selected. These receptors came from a man between 18 and 29 years old in good health.

This chain uses TRBV10-3 with TRBJ2-7; the match to TRBD2 covers 12 bases. Germline assignment: CDR1 ENHRY and CDR2 SYGVKD. The CDR3 covers 13 residues. The V gene end was trimmed by 8 bases and the J gene end by 2 bases; junction bases not matched to a gene: 1. CDR3 residues: CAIGLAGTYEQYF. The CDR3, as DNA: TGTGCCATCGGACTAGCGGGAACCTACGAGCAGTACTTC.

V and J are TRBV2 and TRBJ2-3; TRBD2 matches at 9 bases. The CDR3 has 15 residues. V dropped 9 bases and J dropped 3; count of bases not matched to a gene: 10. The germline CDR1 and CDR2 sequences are SNHLY and FYNNEI. The CDR3 DNA reads TGTGCCAGTGGGAGTAGCGGGGGTCCGACAGATACGCAGTATTTT. Its translation: CASGSSGGPTDTQYF.

The chain links TRBV2 to TRBJ2-5; D not certain. Trimming took off 11 bases at V and 5 bases at J, with 21 bases between the two ends. Germline CDR1 SNHLY, CDR2 FYNNEI. The CDR3 has 14 residues. This chain's CDR3 is CASGRTGPAETQYF. CDR3 in DNA: TGTGCCTCCGGAAGAACGGGTCCCGCGGAGACCCAGTACTTC.

This clone was recorded only once. V and J are TRBV15 and TRBJ1-4; the D is unclear. The CDR3 spans 16 residues. V shed 5 bases and J shed 0 bases, with 13 bases lying between them. Germline V gene data show CDR1 as LNHNV and CDR2 as YYDKDF (reference sequence). The CDR3: CATSSRRIATNEKLFF. The CDR3, as DNA: TGTGCCACCAGCTCCCGGCGGATCGCAACTAATGAAAAACTGTTTTTT.

This rearrangement joins TRBV19 to TRBJ2-4; D is perhaps TRBD2 (5 bases). The length of the CDR3 is 15 residues. CDR1 is LNHDA, CDR2 SQIVND, per germline (reference sequence). V was clipped by 5 bases and J by 6 bases, with 17 bases between them. For the CDR3, the DNA is TGTGCCAGTAGTGGTGAGGTTTTTGCGGGAAACATTCAGTACTTC. Its translation: CASSGEVFAGNIQYF.

The gene calls are TRBV10-3 and TRBJ2-7; D is perhaps TRBD2 (7 bases). Germline V CDR1 and CDR2: ENHRY, SYGVKD. The ends were cut back, 6 bases at V and 2 bases at J, with 11 bases in the middle. The CDR3 is made up of 13 amino acids. CDR3 nucleotides: TGTGCCATCAGAGGGGGAGGGACCTACGAGCAGTACTTC. Translation: CAIRGGGTYEQYF.

The V gene is TRBV18, the J gene TRBJ2-3; 12 bases are a match to TRBD2. V was pared by 3 bases and J by 4 bases, with 5 bases of the junction left unmatched. CDR3 length: 16 residues. CDR1 and CDR2 from the germline V gene are KGHSH and LQKENI. The CDR3 sequence: CASSPTSGSAADTQYF. CDR3 bases: TGTGCCAGCTCACCGACTAGCGGGAGTGCCGCAGATACGCAGTATTTT.

The V and J genes are TRBV28 and TRBJ1-5, with 9 bases identical to TRBD1. Germline-derived CDR1 and CDR2 are MDHEN and SYDVKM. The trim removed 6 bases at V and 3 bases at J, leaving 9 bases unmatched. CDR3 length: 16 residues. The CDR3 DNA reads TGTGCCAGCAGCGATGCCGGGACAGGGCCCAATCAGCCCCAGCATTTT. Amino acids: CASSDAGTGPNQPQHF.

This chain connects TRBV19 to TRBJ1-6, with unresolved D. V shed 4 bases and J shed 9 bases, with 16 bases lying between them. CDR3 length: 15 residues. Germline loops: CDR1 LNHDA, CDR2 SQIVND (reference sequence). The CDR3 sequence is CASSSFFQAGSPLHF. The CDR3 DNA is TGTGCCAGTAGTAGTTTTTTTCAGGCCGGTTCACCCCTCCACTTT.

This chain uses TRBV23-1 with TRBJ1-2; D remains ambiguous. TRBV23-1 is known as an ORF, though its function is uncertain. This CDR3 is built from 11 residues. Trimming pared 5 bases from V and 7 bases from J, leaving 8 bases between. CDR3 bases: TGCGCCAGCAGTTGGCGCCCTGGCTACACCTTC. Protein: CASSWRPGYTF.

V and J are TRBV18 and TRBJ1-2, with D possibly being TRBD1 (6 bases). Between the trimmed V and J ends, which lost 6 bases and 7 bases, there was a span of 18 bases. The CDR3 is made up of 14 amino acids. Germline V gene lookup returns CDR1 KGHSH and CDR2 LQKENI. The CDR3 protein is CASSQGQETRGYTF. The CDR3, as DNA: TGTGCCAGCTCCCAGGGGCAGGAGACCCGTGGCTACACCTTC.

The chain couples TRBV30 to TRBJ1-2; D is uncertain. The V end was cut by 1 base, the J end by 13 bases, with 16 bases between. The CDR3 loop spans 12 amino acids. Germline V gene sequence: CDR1 GTSNPN, CDR2 SVGIG (reference sequence). CDR3: CAWSDTPASATF. The CDR3 coding sequence is TGTGCCTGGAGTGATACACCGGCCTCTGCCACCTTC. Combining the CDR3 with reference TRBV30 and TRBJ1-2 gives the whole variable domain SQTIHQWPATLVQPVGSPLSLECTVEGTSNPNLYWYRQAAGRGLQLLFYSVGIGQISSEVPQNLSASRPQDRQFILSSKKLLLSDSGFYLCAWSDTPASATFGSGTRLTVV.

The V gene is TRBV7-2, the J gene TRBJ2-2, with D possibly being TRBD1 (5 bases). CDR1 and CDR2 from the germline V gene are SGHTA and FQGNSA. V was cut by 4 bases and J by 0 bases, with 15 bases left in between. The CDR3 is 17 amino acids. The CDR3 region is CASSSRQLFSNTGELFF. DNA of the CDR3: TGTGCCAGCAGCTCCAGACAGCTCTTTTCGAACACCGGGGAGCTGTTTTTT.

The chain combines TRBV2 with TRBJ2-5, with 16 bases matching TRBD2. CDR1 and CDR2 from the germline V gene are SNHLY and FYNNEI. V shed 6 bases, J shed 5 bases, and the junction held 9 bases outside the gene matches. CDR3 length: 17 residues. The CDR3 here is CASRLGLAGGPGETQYF. Here the CDR3 DNA reads TGTGCCAGCAGGCTGGGACTAGCGGGGGGGCCCGGCGAGACCCAGTACTTC. The full variable domain, its missing parts supplied by reference TRBV2 and TRBJ2-5, is EPEVTQTPSHQVTQMGQEVILRCVPISNHLYFYWYRQILGQKVEFLVSFYNNEISEKSEIFDDQFSVERPDGSNFTLKIRSTKLEDSAMYFCASRLGLAGGPGETQYFGPGTRLLVL.

Of note for this clone: Other DNA sequences in this sample translate to the same CDR3. The chain joins TRBV6-5 to TRBJ2-2; TRBD2 is a possible D gene (6 bases). Germline CDR1 MNHEY, CDR2 SVGAGI. This CDR3 has 14 residues. V lost 4 bases and J lost 2, with 8 bases in between. This CDR3 reads CASSWGLNTGELFF. The CDR3 DNA reads TGTGCCAGCAGTTGGGGACTTAACACCGGGGAGCTGTTTTTT.

This clone was detected only a few times. Additional DNA sequences in this sample encode the identical CDR3. The chain uses TRBV28 and TRBJ1-4; 7 bases line up with TRBD1. Germline loops: CDR1 MDHEN, CDR2 SYDVKM. Trimming took 3 bases from V and 0 from J; bases not matched to a gene: 1. The CDR3 length is 15 residues. In DNA, the CDR3 is TGTGCCAGCAGTTTTGGACAGGCAACTAATGAAAAACTGTTTTTT. The encoded protein is CASSFGQATNEKLFF.

V gene TRBV18 combines with J gene TRBJ2-1; D perhaps matches TRBD1 (6 bases). Trimming stripped 4 bases from V and 5 bases from J, with 12 bases between. The length of the CDR3 is 14 residues. Per germline, CDR1 KGHSH and CDR2 LQKENI. The CDR3: CASSLGQSNNEQFF. The CDR3, as DNA: TGTGCCAGCTCACTCGGACAGTCTAACAATGAGCAGTTCTTC.

The chain joins TRBV19 to TRBJ2-3; 9 bases are a match to TRBD2. CDR3 length equals 15 residues. The V gene end was trimmed by 5 bases and the J gene end by 7 bases; junction bases not matched to a gene: 10. In germline, CDR1 is LNHDA, CDR2 SQIVND (reference sequence). The CDR3 DNA reads as TGTGCCAGTAGTGAGGTCGCGGGGGGGACCCATACGCAGTATTTT. It codes for CASSEVAGGTHTQYF.

The rearrangement links TRBV7-8 to TRBJ2-3; 8 bases are a match to TRBD2. The CDR3 length is 15 residues. The V and J ends lost 4 bases and 5 bases, in that order; junction bases with no gene match: 8. Germline V gives CDR1 SGHVS, CDR2 FQNEAQ. CDR3 coding DNA: TGTGCCAGCAGCTACAGCGGGGGAGTCGGAGATACGCAGTATTTT. Translating it yields CASSYSGGVGDTQYF.

This sequence joins TRBV10-3 and TRBJ2-5; TRBD1 is a possible D gene (6 bases). Trimming removed 5 bases from V and 2 bases from J, with 9 bases in between. CDR1 is ENHRY and CDR2 is SYGVKD in the germline V gene. This CDR3 is 13 amino acids long. The CDR3 region is CAISRQEQETQYF. The CDR3 DNA follows: TGTGCCATCAGTCGACAGGAGCAAGAGACCCAGTACTTC.

As for this clone: The same CDR3 can be traced to other DNA sequences in this sample. The chain recombines TRBV19 with TRBJ1-1; D is unresolved. CDR1 and CDR2 (germline): LNHDA, SQIVND (reference sequence). This CDR3 is 14 amino acids long. V was pared by 3 bases and J by 1 base, with 9 bases between. The DNA for the CDR3 is TGTGCCAGTAGTATTGGCTCCGGGAACACTGAAGCTTTCTTT. The encoded protein is CASSIGSGNTEAFF.

The CDR3 spells CASSYSKTGPYEQYF. DNA of the CDR3: TGTGCCAGCAGTTACTCGAAAACAGGTCCCTACGAGCAGTACTTC. The chain recombines TRBV6-5 with TRBJ2-7, with a weak D call TRBD1 (5 bases). In germline, CDR1 is MNHEY, CDR2 SVGAGI. The CDR3 spans 15 residues. V was clipped by 0 bases and J by 2 bases, with 11 bases between them.

The CDR3 DNA reads TGTGCCAGCAGCCAGACTAGTGTTTTTTCCTACGAGCAGTACTTC. Protein product: CASSQTSVFSYEQYF. V and J are TRBV11-2 and TRBJ2-7; TRBD2 might be the D (6 bases). Trimming removed 5 bases from V and 1 base from J, with 15 bases in between. This CDR3 contains 15 residues. Per the germline V gene, CDR1 is SGHAT and CDR2 is FQNNGV.

This clone turned up a few times. V and J are TRBV6-1 and TRBJ1-3, with unresolved D. There are 14 residues in the CDR3. The germline gives CDR1 MNHNS, CDR2 SASEGT. Trimming shortened V by 8 bases and J by 0 bases, and 11 bases separated the two germline ends. The CDR3 here is CASSEDPSGNTIYF. The DNA for the CDR3 is TGTGCCAGCTCTGAGGACCCCTCTGGAAACACCATATATTTT.

The J gene is TRBJ2-2, the V gene TRBV12-5; 12 positions agree with TRBD2. CDR1 and CDR2 from the germline V gene are LGHNT and FRNRAP. The CDR3 extends over 14 amino acids. V gave up 4 bases and J gave up 6 bases; unmatched junction bases: 0. The CDR3 protein is CASGSSGRAGELFF. In DNA form, the CDR3 reads TGTGCTAGTGGTTCTAGCGGGAGGGCCGGGGAGCTGTTTTTT.

J is TRBJ2-5 and V is TRBV2, with TRBD2 matching over 11 bases. J was trimmed by 5 bases and V by 2 bases; bases with no gene match: 10. This CDR3 has 17 amino acids. Germline CDR1 reads SNHLY; CDR2 reads FYNNEI. The CDR3 spells CASSESQLAGVPETQYF. The CDR3 bases are TGTGCCAGCAGTGAAAGCCAACTAGCGGGGGTCCCGGAGACCCAGTACTTC.

The rearrangement uses TRBV4-3 and TRBJ1-2; no clear D. Germline lookup yields CDR1 LGHNA and CDR2 YSLEER. CDR3 size: 16 residues. V lost 0 bases and J lost 4, with 15 bases in between. The CDR3 here is CASSQDILVAGYGYTF. DNA of the CDR3: TGCGCCAGCAGCCAAGATATACTGGTCGCTGGCTATGGCTACACCTTC.

Of note for this clone: Other DNA sequences in the sample encode the same CDR3. The gene calls are TRBV2 and TRBJ1-5; 7 bases map to TRBD1. V lost 5 bases to trimming and J lost 4 bases; unmatched junction nucleotides: 5. The CDR3 has 14 amino acids. Germline V CDR1 and CDR2: SNHLY, FYNNEI. CDR3 sequence (DNA): TGTGCCAGCAGTACACAGGGGATTAATCAGCCCCAGCATTTT. Translating gives CASSTQGINQPQHF.

The chain uses TRBV19 and TRBJ1-2; D gene ambiguous. Per germline, CDR1 LNHDA and CDR2 SQIVND (reference sequence). V was clipped by 5 bases and J by 0 bases, with 10 bases between them. This CDR3 spans 14 amino acids. CDR3 loop: CASSVSLSNYGYTF. As DNA, the CDR3 is TGTGCCAGTAGTGTCTCACTCTCTAACTATGGCTACACCTTC.

The chain links TRBV6-5 to TRBJ2-7; D gene unclear. Trimming stripped 5 bases from V and 2 bases from J, with 16 bases between. Germline assignment: CDR1 MNHEY and CDR2 SVGAGI. The CDR3 runs 15 residues. The CDR3 sequence: CASSRTPVRTYEQYF. As DNA, the CDR3 is TGTGCCAGCAGTCGCACACCGGTTCGGACCTACGAGCAGTACTTC.